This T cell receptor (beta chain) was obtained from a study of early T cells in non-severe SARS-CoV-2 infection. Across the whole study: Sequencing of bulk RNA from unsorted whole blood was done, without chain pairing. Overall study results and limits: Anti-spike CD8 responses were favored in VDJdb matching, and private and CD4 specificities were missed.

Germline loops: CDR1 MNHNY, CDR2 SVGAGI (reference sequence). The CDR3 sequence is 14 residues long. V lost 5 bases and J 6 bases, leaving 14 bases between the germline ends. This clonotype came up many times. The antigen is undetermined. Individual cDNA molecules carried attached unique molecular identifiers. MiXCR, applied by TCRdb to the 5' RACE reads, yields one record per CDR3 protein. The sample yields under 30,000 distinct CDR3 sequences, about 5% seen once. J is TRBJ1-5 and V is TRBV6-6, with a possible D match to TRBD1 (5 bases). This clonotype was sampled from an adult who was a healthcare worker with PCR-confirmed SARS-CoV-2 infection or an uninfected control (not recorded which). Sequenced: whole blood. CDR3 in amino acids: CASSPREAGQPQHF. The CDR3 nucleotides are TGTGCCAGCAGTCCCAGGGAAGCGGGTCAGCCCCAGCATTTT.